The 5 T cell receptor beta chains presented below share a single source sample, sequenced in a study of cytomegalovirus exposure and HLA in healthy donors. The PCR employed 60 Vbeta primers together with 13 Jbeta primers. TCRdb keeps only in-frame clones here, not all; method: immunoSEQ multiplex PCR. The table lists some 150,000 clones, roughly 10% of them singletons, with 1.8% in the top ten. The sequenced sample was PBMCs. Source of these receptors: a man between 45 and 60 years old in good health and CMV-seronegative.

The chain uses TRBV5-1 and TRBJ1-2, with D hard to call. CDR1 SGHRS and CDR2 YFSETQ come from the germline V gene. The V gene lost 0 bases and the J gene lost 1 base, with 13 bases spanning the gap. This CDR3 spans 16 amino acids. CDR3 coding DNA: TGCGCCAGCAGCTTGGCGGTGTCTGCGAGTAACTATGGCTACACCTTC. Protein sequence: CASSLAVSASNYGYTF.

The V gene is TRBV6-4, the J gene TRBJ2-3; weak D call: TRBD2 (6 bases). The germline V gene encodes CDR1 MRHNA and CDR2 SNTAGT. The CDR3 spans 15 residues. V lost 3 bases and J 1 base, leaving 11 bases between the germline ends. The CDR3 region is CASSEGSGRTDTQYF. The CDR3, as DNA: TGTGCCAGCAGTGAGGGTAGCGGACGCACAGATACGCAGTATTTT.

This clone has just a few counts. The rearrangement links TRBV7-9 to TRBJ1-5; 7 positions match TRBD1. In germline, CDR1 is SEHNR, CDR2 FQNEAQ (reference sequence). CDR3 size: 16 residues. V dropped 3 bases and J dropped 4; count of bases not matched to a gene: 9. CDR3 protein: CASSLQGGGANQPQHF. CDR3 coding DNA: TGTGCCAGCAGCTTGCAAGGAGGGGGCGCAAATCAGCCCCAGCATTTT.

This chain connects TRBV4-1 to TRBJ2-3, with a weak D call TRBD2 (6 bases). The germline CDR1 and CDR2 sequences are MGHRA and YSYEKL. The length of the CDR3 is 16 residues. The ends were cut back, 3 bases at V and 0 bases at J, with 13 bases in the middle. The CDR3 is CASSQGVGTSTDTQYF. CDR3 in DNA: TGCGCCAGCAGCCAGGGAGTCGGGACTAGCACAGATACGCAGTATTTT.

This clone has only a few counts. The chain is built from TRBV5-1 and TRBJ2-1, with TRBD1 matching 7 bases. Trimming took 4 bases from V and 0 from J; bases not matched to a gene: 4. The CDR3 loop spans 15 amino acids. Per the germline V gene, CDR1 is SGHRS and CDR2 is YFSETQ. Written as DNA, the CDR3 is TGCGCCAGCAGCCAGACAGGGAGCTCCTACAATGAGCAGTTCTTC. It codes for CASSQTGSSYNEQFF.